In this sample, the clone carrying this T cell receptor beta chain turned up once. CD8+ and CD4+ T cells circulating in blood were sequenced for TCR beta. The data are from a study of CD8 T cells in Susac syndrome. Random hexamers were used to reverse transcribe roughly 0.45 to 1 ug of RNA. TCRdb re-called the immunoSEQ multiplex PCR reads through MiXCR, storing one row per CDR3 protein. Here the sample spans under 95,000 distinct CDR3 sequences, roughly 94% being singletons. In germline, CDR1 is LGHDT, CDR2 YNNKEL (reference sequence). Trimming pared 3 bases from V and 5 bases from J, leaving 7 bases between. This CDR3 is 12 amino acids long.

The source is a human donor with Susac syndrome. Sequencing was carried out using CD8+ T cells from PBMCs. The chain uses TRBV3-1 and TRBJ2-5, with D perhaps matching TRBD2 (5 bases). The CDR3 DNA is TGTGCCAGCAGCCAGGAGGACGAGACCCAGTACTTC. Amino acids: CASSQEDETQYF.